Here is one T cell receptor (beta chain) with its context. Its specificity is unknown. Sequencing used immunoSEQ multiplex PCR; TCRdb keeps in-frame clones, though not all of them. Among under 95,000 clones listed, roughly 91% were seen once. Specified time point: week 5, during vaccination. With topical imiquimod, each dose of the vaccine consisted of 300 ug of mutant IDH1 20-mer peptide. New WHO grade 3 or 4 astrocytomas that were IDH1-mutant and ATRX-lost had been found in donors. These data come from a study of a mutant IDH1 vaccine in newly diagnosed glioma. Across the study: Averaging 40.4 years of age, treated patients were roughly 60% male and around 40% female. Overall study results and limits: Pseudoprogression showed no apparent link to changes in top peripheral T cell clonotypes.

Germline lookup yields CDR1 MNHEY and CDR2 SVGAGI. The CDR3 is made up of 14 amino acids. Trimming stripped 6 bases from V and 5 bases from J, with 14 bases between. V is TRBV6-5 and J is TRBJ1-5; a possible D gene is TRBD1 (5 bases). This clonotype originated in a woman aged 50 to 60 with glioma. Sequences were derived from PBMCs, sampled from a glioma patient whose treatment included an IDH1 peptide vaccine. CDR3 residues: CASRKGGDYQPQHF. Here the CDR3 DNA reads TGTGCCAGCAGAAAAGGTGGGGACTATCAGCCCCAGCATTTT.